Listed below are T cell receptor beta chains from one sample, sequenced in a study of CD8 T cells in Susac syndrome. TCRdb itself ran the immunoSEQ multiplex PCR reads through MiXCR, one entry per CDR3 protein. In the table there are approximately 140,000 distinct CDR3 sequences, roughly 95% of which are singletons. The source material was CD4+ T cells from PBMCs. The receptors originated from a human donor with multiple sclerosis. CDR3s include the opening cysteine and the closing phenylalanine or tryptophan. Fields, in order: V gene, J gene, clone size, CDR3 length, D gene, CDR3 protein, CDR3 DNA. The D gene is left open where the match is weak. A clone size is listed for some rows: how often the clone was seen (once, few, many), or a class if it is expanded.

V gene: TRBV4-3; J gene: TRBJ1-1; clone size: .; CDR3 length: 14; D gene: .; CDR3 protein: CASSQTPGVTEAFF; CDR3 DNA: TGCGCCAGCAGCCAGACCCCGGGGGTTACTGAAGCTTTCTTT
V gene: TRBV24-1; J gene: TRBJ2-3; clone size: .; CDR3 length: 16; D gene: TRBD2; CDR3 protein: CATSDPASGRKDTQYF; CDR3 DNA: TGTGCCACCAGTGATCCCGCTAGCGGGAGGAAAGATACGCAGTATTTT
V gene: TRBV28; J gene: TRBJ2-3; clone size: once; CDR3 length: 18; D gene: .; CDR3 protein: CASSLRGRAGYSTDTQYF; CDR3 DNA: TGTGCCAGCAGTTTGCGGGGGCGGGCGGGTTATAGCACAGATACGCAGTATTTT
V gene: TRBV19; J gene: TRBJ1-5; clone size: .; CDR3 length: 12; D gene: .; CDR3 protein: CASRQINQPQHF; CDR3 DNA: TGTGCCAGCCGACAGATCAATCAGCCCCAGCATTTT
V gene: TRBV5-1; J gene: TRBJ2-5; clone size: .; CDR3 length: 16; D gene: .; CDR3 protein: CASSLAGAGPQETQYF; CDR3 DNA: TGCGCCAGCAGCTTGGCCGGGGCGGGCCCACAAGAGACCCAGTACTTC
V gene: TRBV30; J gene: TRBJ2-1; clone size: .; CDR3 length: 12; D gene: .; CDR3 protein: CAWSPHYNEQFF; CDR3 DNA: TGTGCCTGGAGTCCTCACTACAATGAGCAGTTCTTC
V gene: TRBV20-1; J gene: TRBJ1-2; clone size: .; CDR3 length: 14; D gene: TRBD1; CDR3 protein: CSAEDRVGNYGYTF; CDR3 DNA: TGCAGTGCTGAGGACAGGGTCGGGAACTATGGCTACACCTTC
V gene: TRBV30; J gene: TRBJ2-3; clone size: .; CDR3 length: 17; D gene: TRBD1; CDR3 protein: CAWSPQGDRHFTDTQYF; CDR3 DNA: TGTGCCTGGAGTCCACAAGGGGACAGACACTTCACAGATACGCAGTATTTT
V gene: TRBV7-6; J gene: TRBJ2-1; clone size: .; CDR3 length: 16; D gene: TRBD2; CDR3 protein: CASSQQAGGPANEQFF; CDR3 DNA: TGTGCCAGCAGCCAGCAAGCGGGGGGGCCAGCAAATGAGCAGTTCTTC
V gene: TRBV20-1; J gene: TRBJ2-5; clone size: .; CDR3 length: 13; D gene: TRBD2; CDR3 protein: CSATTSGQETQYF; CDR3 DNA: TGCAGTGCTACGACTAGCGGCCAAGAGACCCAGTACTTC
V gene: TRBV6-1; J gene: TRBJ1-1; clone size: .; CDR3 length: 14; D gene: TRBD1; CDR3 protein: CASRLGQANTEAFF; CDR3 DNA: TGTGCCAGCAGGCTGGGACAGGCGAACACTGAAGCTTTCTTT
V gene: TRBV9; J gene: TRBJ2-4; clone size: .; CDR3 length: 17; D gene: TRBD1; CDR3 protein: CASSPGDRALAKNIQYF; CDR3 DNA: TGTGCCAGCAGCCCTGGGGACAGGGCACTAGCCAAAAACATTCAGTACTTC
V gene: TRBV15; J gene: TRBJ2-7; clone size: once; CDR3 length: 14; D gene: .; CDR3 protein: CATAGLASPYEQYF; CDR3 DNA: TGTGCCACCGCGGGGCTAGCGAGTCCCTACGAGCAGTACTTC
V gene: TRBV29-1; J gene: TRBJ2-2; clone size: .; CDR3 length: 14; D gene: TRBD1; CDR3 protein: CSVETQGATGELFF; CDR3 DNA: TGCAGCGTTGAAACGCAGGGGGCCACCGGGGAGCTGTTTTTT
V gene: TRBV4-3; J gene: TRBJ1-2; clone size: .; CDR3 length: 13; D gene: .; CDR3 protein: CASSQVIGDGYTF; CDR3 DNA: TGCGCCAGCAGCCAAGTAATCGGCGATGGCTACACCTTC
V gene: TRBV2; J gene: TRBJ1-1; clone size: once; CDR3 length: 12; D gene: .; CDR3 protein: CASSDRIFGAFF; CDR3 DNA: TGTGCCAGCAGTGACCGTATATTTGGTGCTTTCTTT
V gene: TRBV6-5; J gene: TRBJ2-3; clone size: .; CDR3 length: 15; D gene: TRBD2; CDR3 protein: CASSPRGAYTDTQYF; CDR3 DNA: TGTGCCAGCAGTCCGCGGGGGGCCTACACAGATACGCAGTATTTT
V gene: TRBV7-3; J gene: TRBJ1-4; clone size: .; CDR3 length: 15; D gene: .; CDR3 protein: CASSQEPGSNEKLFF; CDR3 DNA: TGTGCCAGCAGCCAAGAACCTGGGAGTAATGAAAAACTGTTTTTT
V gene: TRBV20-1; J gene: TRBJ2-1; clone size: .; CDR3 length: 12; D gene: .; CDR3 protein: CSKSDLYNEQFF; CDR3 DNA: TGCAGTAAATCTGACCTCTACAATGAGCAGTTCTTC
V gene: TRBV5-1; J gene: TRBJ1-4; clone size: .; CDR3 length: 15; D gene: .; CDR3 protein: CASSLEGGRNEKLFF; CDR3 DNA: TGCGCCAGCAGCTTGGAGGGAGGGCGAAATGAAAAACTGTTTTTT
V gene: TRBV3-1; J gene: TRBJ2-2; clone size: .; CDR3 length: 16; D gene: TRBD2; CDR3 protein: CASSRTSGRGTGELFF; CDR3 DNA: TGTGCCAGCAGCCGGACTAGCGGGAGGGGCACCGGGGAGCTGTTTTTT
V gene: TRBV3-1; J gene: TRBJ2-1; clone size: once; CDR3 length: 11; D gene: .; CDR3 protein: CASRNINEQFF; CDR3 DNA: TGTGCCAGCAGGAATATTAATGAGCAGTTCTTC
V gene: TRBV28; J gene: TRBJ2-1; clone size: .; CDR3 length: 15; D gene: .; CDR3 protein: CASTKKAIRYNEQFF; CDR3 DNA: TGTGCCAGCACCAAAAAAGCCATCCGCTACAATGAGCAGTTCTTC
V gene: TRBV12-3/TRBV12-4; J gene: TRBJ2-3; clone size: .; CDR3 length: 14; D gene: .; CDR3 protein: CASSPVGGTDTQYF; CDR3 DNA: TGTGCCAGCAGTCCTGTAGGGGGCACAGATACGCAGTATTTT
V gene: TRBV18; J gene: TRBJ1-2; clone size: .; CDR3 length: 13; D gene: .; CDR3 protein: CASSPVREYGYTF; CDR3 DNA: TGTGCCAGCTCTCCAGTCCGGGAATATGGCTACACCTTC
V gene: TRBV7-2; J gene: TRBJ2-5; clone size: .; CDR3 length: 15; D gene: TRBD2; CDR3 protein: CASSSPRGWGETQYF; CDR3 DNA: TGTGCCAGCAGCTCACCGCGGGGGTGGGGGGAGACCCAGTACTTC
V gene: TRBV20-1; J gene: TRBJ1-3; clone size: .; CDR3 length: 15; D gene: .; CDR3 protein: CSAWGGLNSGNTIYF; CDR3 DNA: TGCAGTGCCTGGGGGGGACTAAACTCTGGAAACACCATATATTTT
V gene: TRBV28; J gene: TRBJ1-1; clone size: few; CDR3 length: 13; D gene: .; CDR3 protein: CASSPSGAAEAFF; CDR3 DNA: TGTGCCAGCAGTCCATCGGGGGCAGCTGAAGCTTTCTTT
V gene: TRBV3-1; J gene: TRBJ2-4; clone size: .; CDR3 length: 12; D gene: .; CDR3 protein: CASSQVFNIQYF; CDR3 DNA: TGTGCCAGCAGCCAAGTATTTAACATTCAGTACTTC
V gene: TRBV18; J gene: TRBJ2-6; clone size: .; CDR3 length: 18; D gene: TRBD1; CDR3 protein: CASSRTGTVESGANVLTF; CDR3 DNA: TGTGCCAGCTCCCGCACCGGGACAGTGGAATCTGGGGCCAACGTCCTGACTTTC
V gene: TRBV29-1; J gene: TRBJ2-1; clone size: .; CDR3 length: 12; D gene: .; CDR3 protein: CSVEDPGDEQFF; CDR3 DNA: TGCAGCGTTGAAGATCCAGGGGATGAGCAGTTCTTC
V gene: TRBV12-3/TRBV12-4; J gene: TRBJ1-2; clone size: .; CDR3 length: 16; D gene: TRBD1; CDR3 protein: CASSWGQGNPPYGYTF; CDR3 DNA: TGTGCCAGCAGTTGGGGACAGGGGAATCCCCCTTATGGCTACACCTTC
V gene: TRBV28; J gene: TRBJ2-1; clone size: .; CDR3 length: 19; D gene: TRBD2; CDR3 protein: CASSLIGTSGVLLGNEQFF; CDR3 DNA: TGTGCCAGCAGTTTAATCGGGACTAGCGGAGTCCTCCTAGGTAATGAGCAGTTCTTC
V gene: TRBV3-1; J gene: TRBJ1-2; clone size: .; CDR3 length: 16; D gene: TRBD1; CDR3 protein: CASSPLDRVTNYGYTF; CDR3 DNA: TGTGCCAGCAGCCCATTGGACAGGGTGACGAACTATGGCTACACCTTC
V gene: TRBV18; J gene: TRBJ2-5; clone size: .; CDR3 length: 17; D gene: TRBD2; CDR3 protein: CASSPIGLAGGAETQYF; CDR3 DNA: TGTGCCAGCTCACCAATCGGACTAGCGGGGGGAGCAGAGACCCAGTACTTC
V gene: TRBV15; J gene: TRBJ2-7; clone size: .; CDR3 length: 14; D gene: TRBD1; CDR3 protein: CATSRRGRLDEQYF; CDR3 DNA: TGTGCCACCAGCCGCAGGGGGCGGCTTGACGAGCAGTACTTC
V gene: TRBV27; J gene: TRBJ2-3; clone size: .; CDR3 length: 15; D gene: TRBD1; CDR3 protein: CASSPRQGGGDTQYF; CDR3 DNA: TGTGCCAGCAGTCCCCGACAGGGGGGTGGTGATACGCAGTATTTT
V gene: TRBV29-1; J gene: TRBJ2-7; clone size: .; CDR3 length: 13; D gene: .; CDR3 protein: CSVERWGGKRQYF; CDR3 DNA: TGCAGCGTTGAAAGATGGGGCGGGAAGCGGCAGTACTTC
V gene: TRBV20-1; J gene: TRBJ2-3; clone size: .; CDR3 length: 13; D gene: TRBD2; CDR3 protein: CSAMGEGEDTQYF; CDR3 DNA: TGCAGTGCTATGGGGGAGGGAGAGGATACGCAGTATTTT
V gene: TRBV27; J gene: TRBJ1-2; clone size: few; CDR3 length: 12; D gene: TRBD1; CDR3 protein: CASRTGNYGYTF; CDR3 DNA: TGTGCCAGCAGGACAGGGAACTATGGCTACACCTTC
V gene: TRBV12-3/TRBV12-4; J gene: TRBJ2-5; clone size: .; CDR3 length: 14; D gene: TRBD1; CDR3 protein: CASRPSGTEETQYF; CDR3 DNA: TGTGCCAGCAGGCCCTCCGGGACAGAAGAGACCCAGTACTTC
V gene: TRBV7-2; J gene: TRBJ1-1; clone size: .; CDR3 length: 14; D gene: .; CDR3 protein: CASSLSGRKTEAFF; CDR3 DNA: TGTGCCAGCAGCTTATCGGGCAGGAAGACTGAAGCTTTCTTT
V gene: TRBV4-2; J gene: TRBJ2-7; clone size: .; CDR3 length: 14; D gene: .; CDR3 protein: CASSPREVSYEQYF; CDR3 DNA: TGTGCCAGCAGCCCCCGAGAGGTTTCCTACGAGCAGTACTTC
V gene: TRBV7-3; J gene: TRBJ2-2; clone size: .; CDR3 length: 15; D gene: TRBD1; CDR3 protein: CASSSQGAVTGELFF; CDR3 DNA: TGTGCCAGCAGCTCCCAGGGGGCAGTCACCGGGGAGCTGTTTTTT
V gene: TRBV28; J gene: TRBJ1-1; clone size: .; CDR3 length: 13; D gene: .; CDR3 protein: CASSYRVPPEAFF; CDR3 DNA: TGTGCCAGCAGTTACAGGGTACCCCCTGAAGCTTTCTTT
V gene: TRBV18; J gene: TRBJ2-4; clone size: .; CDR3 length: 13; D gene: TRBD1; CDR3 protein: CASSDRDKDIQYF; CDR3 DNA: TGTGCCAGCTCAGACAGGGATAAGGACATTCAGTACTTC
V gene: TRBV9; J gene: TRBJ2-3; clone size: once; CDR3 length: 16; D gene: .; CDR3 protein: CASSRGGYAATDTQYF; CDR3 DNA: TGTGCCAGCAGCCGAGGGGGGTATGCGGCCACAGATACGCAGTATTTT
V gene: TRBV12-3/TRBV12-4; J gene: TRBJ2-1; clone size: .; CDR3 length: 14; D gene: TRBD1; CDR3 protein: CATRGPSSYNEQFF; CDR3 DNA: TGTGCCACCAGGGGGCCGAGCTCCTACAATGAGCAGTTCTTC
V gene: TRBV14; J gene: TRBJ2-3; clone size: once; CDR3 length: 15; D gene: TRBD1; CDR3 protein: CASSLRDRVRDTQYF; CDR3 DNA: TGTGCCAGCAGCCTCCGGGACAGGGTTCGAGATACGCAGTATTTT
V gene: TRBV20-1; J gene: TRBJ2-7; clone size: .; CDR3 length: 12; D gene: .; CDR3 protein: CSASWGTYEQYF; CDR3 DNA: TGCAGTGCTAGCTGGGGTACCTACGAGCAGTACTTC
V gene: TRBV3-1; J gene: TRBJ1-4; clone size: .; CDR3 length: 17; D gene: .; CDR3 protein: CASSRGDSKGFGEKLFF; CDR3 DNA: TGTGCCAGCAGCCGCGGGGATTCCAAAGGGTTCGGGGAAAAACTGTTTTTT
V gene: TRBV5-1; J gene: TRBJ2-5; clone size: .; CDR3 length: 15; D gene: TRBD2; CDR3 protein: CASSFGLAGPETQYF; CDR3 DNA: TGCGCCAGCAGCTTCGGACTAGCGGGCCCTGAGACCCAGTACTTC
V gene: TRBV3-1; J gene: TRBJ1-2; clone size: .; CDR3 length: 16; D gene: .; CDR3 protein: CASSQNPGTANYGYTF; CDR3 DNA: TGTGCCAGCAGCCAAAACCCCGGGACGGCTAACTATGGCTACACCTTC
V gene: TRBV14; J gene: TRBJ2-7; clone size: once; CDR3 length: 16; D gene: TRBD1; CDR3 protein: CASSQGWRQGTYEQYF; CDR3 DNA: TGTGCCAGCAGCCAAGGTTGGAGACAGGGGACCTACGAGCAGTACTTC
V gene: TRBV9; J gene: TRBJ1-1; clone size: .; CDR3 length: 14; D gene: TRBD1; CDR3 protein: CASSLGQGPTEAFF; CDR3 DNA: TGTGCCAGCAGCCTCGGACAGGGACCGACTGAAGCTTTCTTT